This T cell receptor (beta chain) comes out of a study of blood T cells in healthy people across ages. Study-level points and caveats: Observed TCR beta diversity per million T cells went down as age went up. This fall followed a roughly linear course with age.

This CDR3 contains 15 residues. V lost 2 bases, J lost 4 bases, and 15 bases lay in between. Per germline, CDR1 LGHNA and CDR2 YSLEER. Sample-barcoded 5' priming and a J-beta primer mix drove a second PCR of 7 to 11 cycles. Each cDNA molecule received a tag from a template-switch adaptor that had 12 random nucleotides. TCRdb reprocessed the 5' RACE reads via MiXCR and lists one record per CDR3 protein. The table includes fewer than 950,000 distinct CDR3 sequences, 36% detected once. This clonotype was found a few times. Its antigen remains unidentified. The rearrangement links TRBV4-3 to TRBJ2-7; no definite D call. This clonotype originated in a man aged 18 to 29 in good health. Sequenced input: blood. The CDR3 region has the DNA TGCGCCAGCAGCCAAACCCACCGTGGTCCGTACGAGCAGTACTTC. This codes for CASSQTHRGPYEQYF.